This TCR beta chain comes out of a study of cytomegalovirus exposure and HLA in healthy donors. CDR1 and CDR2 from the germline V gene are SGHKS and YYEKEE (reference sequence). V was shortened by 2 bases and J by 6 bases, with 10 bases between the two germline ends. The CDR3 spans 13 residues. Primers included in the PCR were 60 Vbeta and 13 Jbeta primers. Measured with immunoSEQ multiplex PCR; TCRdb has only the in-frame clones, and not every one. The top ten clones hold roughly 10% of a sample with over 150,000 clones, about 80% of them seen once. Findings and limits, study-wide: Certain sequence variants were highly shared and formed a cluster, and this cluster was likely a sequencing artifact. The sole available immune exposure information was CMV serostatus. Later analysis showed most CMV-associated TCR beta chains appearing HLA-restricted.

Comment on this clone: As yet, its antigen is unknown.

The sample consisted of PBMCs. The clonotype originates from a man younger than 35 in good health and CMV-seropositive. This chain uses TRBV5-5 with TRBJ2-3, with D possibly TRBD2 on 5 matching bases. This CDR3 is CASSLWSGDTQYF. For the CDR3, the DNA is TGTGCCAGCAGCTTATGGAGCGGCGATACGCAGTATTTT.